The next 10 T cell receptor beta chains were all read from a single sample in a study of blood T cell repertoires in COVID-19. The method was immunoSEQ multiplex PCR; TCRdb's version includes in-frame clones alone and lacks a portion of them. This repertoire shows approximately 92,000 clones, roughly 86% found once; its top ten account for 13%. Sequencing input: peripheral blood. All receptors derive from a woman aged 60-75 years in a cohort sampled during active or convalescent COVID-19.

The rearrangement uses TRBV7-9 and TRBJ1-6; a weak D match, TRBD1 (6 bases). Germline assignment: CDR1 SEHNR and CDR2 FQNEAQ (reference sequence). Deletions cut 3 bases from V and 7 bases from J, with 13 bases between. CDR3 length: 15 amino acids. DNA for the CDR3: TGTGCCAGCAGCTTGGACAGCAAAATGAATTCACCCCTCCACTTT. It codes for CASSLDSKMNSPLHF.

V is TRBV5-4 and J is TRBJ1-6; D is possibly TRBD1 (6 bases). CDR3 length: 14 residues. The germline V gene has CDR1 SGHNT and CDR2 YYREEE (reference sequence). V lost 7 bases and J lost 7, with 15 bases in between. The CDR3 reads CASGQKRDNSPLHF. CDR3 bases: TGTGCCAGCGGACAGAAACGGGACAATTCACCCCTCCACTTT.

The J gene is TRBJ2-7, the V gene TRBV19; 8 bases line up with TRBD2. The CDR3 extends over 15 amino acids. Losses at the gene ends were 0 bases for V and 0 bases for J; bases not matched to a gene: 1. CDR1 is LNHDA and CDR2 is SQIVND in the germline V gene (reference sequence). For the CDR3, the DNA is TGTGCCAGTAGTATAGAACTAGCGGTCTCCTACGAGCAGTACTTC. It encodes CASSIELAVSYEQYF.

As to this clone: A junction end diverges from the germline sequence, so it may reflect a read error. The chain combines TRBV7-7 with TRBJ2-3; 10 nucleotides line up with TRBD2. This CDR3 contains 16 residues. The germline V gene has CDR1 SSHAT and CDR2 FNYEAQ (reference sequence). CDR3: CASSPTSGVSTDTQYF. In DNA, the CDR3 is TGTGCTAGCAGTCCCACTAGCGGGGTGAGCACAGATACGCAGTATTTT.

This clone was observed once. The chain joins TRBV15 to TRBJ2-7, with 8 nucleotides matching TRBD1. From germline, CDR1 is LNHNV and CDR2 YYDKDF (reference sequence). The V segment lost 3 bases and the J segment 8 bases; nucleotides outside the gene matches: 6. The CDR3 loop spans 13 amino acids. This CDR3 is CATSSADRAQQYF. The CDR3, as DNA: TGTGCCACCAGCAGCGCGGACAGGGCTCAGCAGTACTTC. Full variable domain (missing parts from reference TRBV15 and TRBJ2-7): DAMVIQNPRYQVTQFGKPVTLSCSQTLNHNVMYWYQQKSSQAPKLLFHYYDKDFNNEADTPDNFQSRRPNTSFCFLDIRSPGLGDTAMYLCATSSADRAQQYFGPGTRLTVT.

The chain combines TRBV2 with TRBJ1-1; maybe TRBD1 (5 bases). CDR1 and CDR2 (germline): SNHLY, FYNNEI. The CDR3 length is 13 residues. Deletions cut 8 bases from V and 0 bases from J, with 10 bases between. CDR3 region: CASSKGVNTEAFF. The CDR3 DNA is TGTGCCAGCTCTAAAGGGGTGAACACTGAAGCTTTCTTT.

The genes are TRBV6-5 and TRBJ1-4, with TRBD1 matching 8 bases. The CDR3 is 15 residues long. V was pared by 7 bases and J by 5 bases, with 9 bases of the junction left unmatched. Germline V gene data show CDR1 as MNHEY and CDR2 as SVGAGI. Here the CDR3 reads CASTQSGGRNEKLFF. DNA for the CDR3: TGTGCCAGCACCCAATCAGGGGGCAGGAATGAAAAACTGTTTTTT.

The gene calls are TRBV18 and TRBJ1-5; D uncertain. The CDR3 runs to 13 residues. In germline, CDR1 is KGHSH, CDR2 LQKENI. V was shortened by 2 bases and J by 5 bases, with 7 bases between the two germline ends. The CDR3: CASSPAIYQPQHF. CDR3 bases: TGTGCCAGCTCACCAGCGATTTATCAGCCCCAGCATTTT.

The chain carries TRBV15 and TRBJ1-1; D is ambiguous. Germline V gene lookup returns CDR1 LNHNV and CDR2 YYDKDF (reference sequence). This CDR3 spans 13 amino acids. V was cut by 0 bases and J by 4 bases, with 6 bases left in between. The CDR3: CATSRDRSTEAFF. The CDR3 DNA follows: TGTGCCACCAGCAGAGATAGGAGCACTGAAGCTTTCTTT.

The V call is TRBV27, the J call TRBJ1-2; perhaps TRBD1 as D (5 bases). The germline CDR1 and CDR2 sequences are MNHEY and SMNVEV (reference sequence). Deletions cut 4 bases from V and 2 bases from J, with 14 bases between. The CDR3 runs 15 residues. This CDR3 reads CASSWVGGDNYGYTF. The CDR3 DNA reads TGTGCCAGCAGTTGGGTGGGGGGGGACAACTATGGCTACACCTTC.